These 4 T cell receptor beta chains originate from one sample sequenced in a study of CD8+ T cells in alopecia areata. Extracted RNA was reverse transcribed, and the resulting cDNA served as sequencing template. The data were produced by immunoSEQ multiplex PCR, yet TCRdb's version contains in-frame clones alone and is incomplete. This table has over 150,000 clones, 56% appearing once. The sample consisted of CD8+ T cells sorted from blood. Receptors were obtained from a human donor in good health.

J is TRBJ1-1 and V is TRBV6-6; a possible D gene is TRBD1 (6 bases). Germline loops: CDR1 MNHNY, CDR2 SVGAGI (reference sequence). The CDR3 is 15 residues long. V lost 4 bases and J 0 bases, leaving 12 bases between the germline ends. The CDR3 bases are TGTGCCAGCAGTTTTACAGGGCCTATGAACACTGAAGCTTTCTTT. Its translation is CASSFTGPMNTEAFF.

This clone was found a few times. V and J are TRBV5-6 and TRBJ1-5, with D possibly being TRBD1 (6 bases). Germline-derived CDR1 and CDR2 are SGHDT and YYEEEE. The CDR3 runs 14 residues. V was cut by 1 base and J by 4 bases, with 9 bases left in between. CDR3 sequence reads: CASSLSTGNQPQHF. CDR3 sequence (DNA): TGTGCCAGCAGCTTGTCAACAGGGAATCAGCCCCAGCATTTT.

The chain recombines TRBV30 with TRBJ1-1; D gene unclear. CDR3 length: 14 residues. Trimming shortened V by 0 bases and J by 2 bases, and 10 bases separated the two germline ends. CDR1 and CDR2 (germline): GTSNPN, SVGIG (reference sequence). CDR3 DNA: TGTGCCTGGAGTGTGGGAGGGAGAAACACTGAAGCTTTCTTT. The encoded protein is CAWSVGGRNTEAFF.

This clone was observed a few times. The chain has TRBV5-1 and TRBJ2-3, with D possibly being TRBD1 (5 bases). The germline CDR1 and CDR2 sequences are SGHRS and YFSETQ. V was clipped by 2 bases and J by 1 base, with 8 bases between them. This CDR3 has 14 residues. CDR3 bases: TGCGCCAGCAGCTTCCTAGGGGGCACAGATACGCAGTATTTT. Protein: CASSFLGGTDTQYF.